Below are 29 T cell receptor beta chains sequenced from a single sample in a study of T-cell memory formation after mild COVID-19. From the 5' RACE reads, TCRdb called clonotypes with MiXCR, one entry per CDR3 protein. The sample lists over 70,000 distinct CDR3 sequences, less than 15% occurring once. Sequencing was performed on PBMCs or a T cell subset sorted from them (not recorded which). Every receptor here comes from an adult woman who had mild COVID-19 (a few samples of this study predate the infection). Cell type and time point are not known.

This clonotype was seen ten or more times. The rearrangement links TRBV9 to TRBJ2-1; TRBD1 agrees at 7 bases. In germline, CDR1 is SGDLS, CDR2 YYNGEE. This CDR3 has 15 amino acids. V gave up 3 bases and J gave up 3 bases; unmatched junction bases: 6. The CDR3: CASSASGTDYNEQFF. The CDR3 DNA follows: TGTGCCAGCAGCGCATCCGGGACAGACTACAATGAGCAGTTCTTC.

The chain employs TRBV10-3 and TRBJ2-2; 7 bases are shared with TRBD1. After removal of 10 bases from V and 9 bases from J, the junction contained 14 bases not matched to a gene. Looked up from germline, CDR1 is ENHRY and CDR2 is SYGVKD. The CDR3 loop spans 14 amino acids. CDR3 sequence (DNA): TGTGCCAGCCGGGACAGCTCTAGAACCCGGGAGCTGTTTTTT. Translation gives CASRDSSRTRELFF.

CDR3 amino acids: CASSYGRRSYNEQFF. DNA of the CDR3: TGTGCCAGCAGTTATGGCAGGCGCTCCTACAATGAGCAGTTCTTC. V usage is TRBV6-5 and J usage is TRBJ2-1; the D is unclear. CDR1 is MNHEY, CDR2 SVGAGI, per germline. V was shortened by 3 bases and J by 0 bases, with 9 bases between the two germline ends. There are 15 residues in the CDR3.

V is TRBV19 and J is TRBJ2-7; D is possibly TRBD1 (6 bases). There are 13 residues in the CDR3. The V and J ends lost 3 bases and 9 bases respectively, with 15 bases between them. Per germline, CDR1 LNHDA and CDR2 SQIVND (reference sequence). As DNA, the CDR3 is TGTGCCAGTAGTATTGGGGGCGCCCCTTGGCAGTACTTC. It is translated as CASSIGGAPWQYF.

V usage is TRBV6-4 and J usage is TRBJ2-6, with unresolved D. The CDR3 length is 15 residues. In germline, CDR1 is MRHNA, CDR2 SNTAGT. V lost 2 bases, J lost 1 base, and 6 bases lay in between. This CDR3 is CASSDTQSGANVLTF. The CDR3, as DNA: TGTGCCAGCAGTGACACCCAGTCTGGGGCCAACGTCCTGACTTTC.

The chain joins TRBV4-3 to TRBJ2-5, with 8 bases lining up with TRBD1. CDR3 length: 16 amino acids. The germline gives CDR1 LGHNA, CDR2 YSLEER. Trimming took 3 bases from V and 9 from J; bases not matched to a gene: 15. This chain's CDR3 is CASSQNWRDRSGAQYF. The CDR3 bases are TGCGCCAGCAGCCAGAATTGGAGGGACAGGTCGGGGGCCCAGTACTTC.

Ten or more counts support this clonotype. This chain joins TRBV5-1 and TRBJ2-7, with a weak D call TRBD1 (5 bases). This CDR3 is 13 amino acids long. Germline V lookup: CDR1 SGHRS, CDR2 YFSETQ. Trimming pared 1 base from V and 4 bases from J, leaving 9 bases between. This CDR3 is CASSLSDRYEQYF. CDR3 bases: TGCGCCAGCAGCTTGAGCGACAGATACGAGCAGTACTTC. Full variable domain (missing parts from reference TRBV5-1 and TRBJ2-7): KAGVTQTPRYLIKTRGQQVTLSCSPISGHRSVSWYQQTPGQGLQFLFEYFSETQRNKGNFPGRFSGRQFSNSRSEMNVSTLELGDSALYLCASSLSDRYEQYFGPGTRLTVT.

The rearrangement joins TRBV19 to TRBJ2-1; D perhaps matches TRBD1 (6 bases). The germline V gene has CDR1 LNHDA and CDR2 SQIVND (reference sequence). V lost 4 bases, J lost 0 bases, and 7 bases lay in between. The CDR3 spans 14 residues. The CDR3 DNA follows: TGTGCCAGTAGTACAGGGGTCTCCTACAATGAGCAGTTCTTC. Translating gives CASSTGVSYNEQFF.

In its sample, this clonotype was seen once. The chain carries TRBV9 and TRBJ1-1; unclear D gene. V lost 3 bases and J 6 bases, leaving 9 bases between the germline ends. The CDR3 contains 12 residues. In germline, CDR1 is SGDLS, CDR2 YYNGEE. The CDR3 DNA sequence: TGTGCCAGCAGCGATAAAGAGCCTGAAGCTTTCTTT. Amino acid sequence: CASSDKEPEAFF.

This clonotype was seen only a few times. The CDR3 reads CSVEGGAILQETQYF. CDR3 in DNA: TGCAGCGTTGAGGGCGGGGCGATCCTCCAAGAGACCCAGTACTTC. The V call is TRBV29-1, the J call TRBJ2-5; D may be TRBD2 (6 bases). V lost 3 bases to trimming and J lost 1 base, with 15 bases between them. Germline loops: CDR1 SQVTM, CDR2 ANQGSEA. The CDR3 has 15 residues.

The CDR3 loop reads CATSDSLGRVRGGPWITDTQYF. The CDR3, as DNA: TGTGCCACCAGTGATTCCTTAGGGCGAGTACGGGGGGGCCCCTGGATCACAGATACGCAGTATTTT. The V and J genes are TRBV24-1 and TRBJ2-3; 8 bases agree with TRBD2. From germline, CDR1 is KGHDR and CDR2 SFDVKD. J lost 2 bases, V lost 2 bases, and 23 bases had no gene match. This CDR3 has 22 residues.

The rearrangement links TRBV25-1 to TRBJ2-7; the D is unclear. The germline V gene encodes CDR1 MGHDK and CDR2 SYGVNS. This CDR3 comprises 12 residues. The ends were cut back, 8 bases at V and 6 bases at J, with 14 bases in the middle. The CDR3 nucleotides read TGTGCCAGCGGCCCGCCTCTGGGCGAGCAGTACTTC. The encoded protein is CASGPPLGEQYF.

By sample fraction, this clonotype is medium-sized. J is TRBJ2-5 and V is TRBV5-1, with D possibly being TRBD1 or TRBD2 (5 bases each). V lost 4 bases and J lost 2, with 9 bases in between. The CDR3 loop spans 13 amino acids. Per the germline V gene, CDR1 is SGHRS and CDR2 is YFSETQ. DNA of the CDR3: TGCGCCAGCAGCCTGGGACCGCAAGAGACCCAGTACTTC. Its protein is CASSLGPQETQYF.

This chain links TRBV7-9 with TRBJ2-3, with no clear D. The V and J ends lost 4 bases and 1 base respectively, with 15 bases between them. This CDR3 spans 16 amino acids. The germline CDR1 and CDR2 sequences are SEHNR and FQNEAQ (reference sequence). The CDR3 nucleotides are TGTGCCAGCAGCTCCTTAAGAATATCACGCACAGATACGCAGTATTTT. Its translation is CASSSLRISRTDTQYF.

The table lists this clonotype with a few counts. The chain has TRBV28 and TRBJ2-1; tentatively, D is TRBD1 (5 bases). In germline, CDR1 is MDHEN, CDR2 SYDVKM. V lost 3 bases and J lost 8, with 8 bases in between. The CDR3 extends over 12 amino acids. The CDR3 protein is CASSFWGHEQFF. CDR3 in DNA: TGTGCCAGCAGTTTTTGGGGCCATGAGCAGTTCTTC. Complete variable domain (other parts from reference TRBV28 and TRBJ2-1): DVKVTQSSRYLVKRTGEKVFLECVQDMDHENMFWYRQDPGLGLRLIYFSYDVKMKEKGDIPEGYSVSREKKERFSLILESASTNQTSMYLCASSFWGHEQFFGPGTRLTVL.

This clonotype came up a few times. The CDR3 region has the DNA TGCAGCGTTGGGGGTTCCCCATCTGCCCACGAGCAGTACTTC. Translating gives CSVGGSPSAHEQYF. The gene calls are TRBV29-1 and TRBJ2-7, with D uncertain. Germline V lookup: CDR1 SQVTM, CDR2 ANQGSEA. This CDR3 contains 14 residues. V was trimmed by 4 bases and J by 5 bases, leaving 18 bases between them.

The rearrangement links TRBV4-1 to TRBJ2-7; 7 bases are shared with TRBD1. After removal of 1 base from V and 4 bases from J, the junction contained 4 bases not matched to a gene. Germline-derived CDR1 and CDR2 are MGHRA and YSYEKL. The CDR3 consists of 14 residues. The CDR3 DNA reads TGCGCCAGCAGCCAAGGGCCGGGACAGTACGAGCAGTACTTC. Translation gives CASSQGPGQYEQYF.

A few counts support this clonotype. V usage is TRBV12-3 or TRBV12-4 and J usage is TRBJ2-1; the D gene is possibly TRBD2 (6 bases). This CDR3 comprises 12 residues. V was clipped by 1 base and J by 10 bases, with 8 bases between them. As DNA, the CDR3 is TGTGCCAGCAGTTTAGACCGGGGGGAGCAGTTCTTC. Residues: CASSLDRGEQFF.

This clonotype showed up just a few times. This chain joins TRBV12-3 or TRBV12-4 and TRBJ2-5; possible D gene TRBD2, 5 bases. This CDR3 has 13 amino acids. Trimming left V 5 bases short and J 5 bases short, with 12 bases between. The CDR3 is CASSRFTGETQYF. For the CDR3, the DNA is TGTGCCAGCAGTCGATTTACGGGGGAGACCCAGTACTTC.

This clonotype came up a few times. J is TRBJ1-2 and V is TRBV5-6; tentative D call: TRBD1 (6 bases). The CDR3 loop spans 14 amino acids. The V gene's germline CDR1 is SGHDT and CDR2 YYEEEE. Trimming took 0 bases from V and 4 from J, leaving 10 bases between them. The chain's CDR3 is CASSLDRVGYGYTF. CDR3 bases: TGTGCCAGCAGCTTGGACAGGGTCGGCTATGGCTACACCTTC.

The chain couples TRBV20-1 to TRBJ2-7; 8 bases are shared with TRBD1. In germline, CDR1 is DFQATT, CDR2 SNEGSKA (reference sequence). V lost 2 bases, J lost 4 bases, and 1 base stayed unmatched. The CDR3 length is 12 residues. The CDR3 DNA reads TGCAGTGCTAGAAGACAGGGGTACGAGCAGTACTTC. Translated, it gives CSARRQGYEQYF.

This clonotype has only a few counts. CDR3 sequence (DNA): TGTGCCACCAGCATCGAGGCGGGAGATACGCAGTATTTT. Amino acid sequence: CATSIEAGDTQYF. The rearrangement links TRBV15 to TRBJ2-3; tentatively, D is TRBD2 (5 bases). Germline V gene lookup returns CDR1 LNHNV and CDR2 YYDKDF (reference sequence). Trimming took 4 bases from V and 5 from J, leaving 10 bases between them. CDR3 length equals 13 residues.

This clonotype was counted only a few times. The chain joins TRBV12-3 or TRBV12-4 to TRBJ2-1; no reliable D call. Trimming took off 5 bases at V and 5 bases at J, with 16 bases between the two ends. This CDR3 comprises 15 residues. Here the CDR3 reads CASSVVKGIDNEQFF. The DNA for the CDR3 is TGTGCCAGCAGTGTTGTTAAAGGGATTGACAATGAGCAGTTCTTC.

The rearrangement joins TRBV11-2 to TRBJ2-3; 9 bases fit TRBD2. Per germline, CDR1 SGHAT and CDR2 FQNNGV. This CDR3 comprises 16 residues. The ends lost 5 bases at V and 2 bases at J; junction bases unmatched: 8. In DNA form, the CDR3 reads TGTGCCAGCAGCCAGGGACTAGCCCTAATCACAGATACGCAGTATTTT. Encoded protein: CASSQGLALITDTQYF.

This clonotype was counted a few times. The chain joins TRBV7-9 to TRBJ2-1, with D possibly TRBD2 on 5 matching bases. The CDR3 contains 15 residues. Per germline, CDR1 SEHNR and CDR2 FQNEAQ (reference sequence). V lost 2 bases and J lost 7, with 15 bases in between. CDR3 bases: TGTGCCAGCAGCTTATTCGCCGCGGGTGAAAATGAGCAGTTCTTC. Residues: CASSLFAAGENEQFF.

This clonotype has more than one count but fewer than ten. CDR3 region: CASSLSGDPYEQYF. The CDR3 DNA is TGTGCCAGCAGCTTATCAGGGGACCCCTACGAGCAGTACTTC. This chain uses TRBV7-9 with TRBJ2-7, with D tentatively TRBD1 (6 bases). The CDR3 is made up of 14 amino acids. Germline V gene sequence: CDR1 SEHNR, CDR2 FQNEAQ (reference sequence). V gave up 2 bases and J gave up 2 bases, with 10 bases separating them.

The V call is TRBV6-2 or TRBV6-3, the J call TRBJ2-7; tentative D call: TRBD2 (6 bases). The CDR3 is 15 amino acids. V lost 0 bases to trimming and J lost 2 bases, with 11 bases between them. Germline-derived CDR1 and CDR2 are MNHEY and SVGEGT. The CDR3 sequence is CASSYSSGNTYEQYF. Here the CDR3 DNA reads TGTGCCAGCAGTTACTCTAGCGGCAATACCTACGAGCAGTACTTC.

This clonotype was recorded a few times. This chain joins TRBV5-1 and TRBJ2-3; 8 nucleotides align to TRBD2. The CDR3 covers 15 residues. V shed 0 bases, J shed 6 bases, and the junction held 6 bases outside the gene matches. CDR1 is SGHRS and CDR2 is YFSETQ in the germline V gene. CDR3 in amino acids: CASSLDRGGEDTQYF. Written as DNA, the CDR3 is TGCGCCAGCAGCTTGGACCGGGGGGGCGAGGATACGCAGTATTTT.

This clonotype was detected ten times or more. V and J are TRBV7-8 and TRBJ2-3, with TRBD2 identical over 11 bases. Germline V gene data show CDR1 as SGHVS and CDR2 as FQNEAQ. This CDR3 region has 16 residues. Germline trimming cut 5 bases from V and 0 bases from J; bases unmatched to any gene: 4. CDR3 DNA sequence: TGTGCCAGCAGCCCGGGACTAGCGGAAAGCACAGATACGCAGTATTTT. Protein product: CASSPGLAESTDTQYF.